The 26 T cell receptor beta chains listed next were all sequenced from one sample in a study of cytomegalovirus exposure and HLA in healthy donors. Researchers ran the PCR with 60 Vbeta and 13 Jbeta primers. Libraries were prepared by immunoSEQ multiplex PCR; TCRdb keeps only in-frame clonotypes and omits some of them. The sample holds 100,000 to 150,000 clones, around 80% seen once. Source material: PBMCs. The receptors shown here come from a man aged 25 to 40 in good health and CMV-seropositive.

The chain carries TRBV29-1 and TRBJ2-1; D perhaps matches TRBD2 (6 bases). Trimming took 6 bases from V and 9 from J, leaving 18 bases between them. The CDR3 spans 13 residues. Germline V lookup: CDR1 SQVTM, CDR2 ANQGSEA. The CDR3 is CSVGALARREQFF. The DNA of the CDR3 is TGCAGCGTAGGTGCGCTAGCGAGACGTGAGCAGTTCTTC.

The CDR3 sequence is CASSSTTSSYNEQFF. DNA for the CDR3: TGCGCCAGCAGCTCGACTACTAGCTCCTACAATGAGCAGTTCTTC. The chain recombines TRBV5-1 with TRBJ2-1, with a tentative D call TRBD2 (5 bases). V lost 3 bases and J 0 bases, leaving 10 bases between the germline ends. Germline CDR1 is SGHRS and CDR2 is YFSETQ. The CDR3 is made up of 15 amino acids. The variable domain in full, with the rest retrieved from reference TRBV5-1 and TRBJ2-1, is KAGVTQTPRYLIKTRGQQVTLSCSPISGHRSVSWYQQTPGQGLQFLFEYFSETQRNKGNFPGRFSGRQFSNSRSEMNVSTLELGDSALYLCASSSTTSSYNEQFFGPGTRLTVL.

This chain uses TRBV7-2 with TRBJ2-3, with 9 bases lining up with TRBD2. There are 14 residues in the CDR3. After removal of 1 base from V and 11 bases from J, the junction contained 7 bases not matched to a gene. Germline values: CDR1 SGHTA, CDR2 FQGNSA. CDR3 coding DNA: TGTGCCAGCAGCTTAGAGCGGGGGGCGGTGGGGCAGTATTTT. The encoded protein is CASSLERGAVGQYF. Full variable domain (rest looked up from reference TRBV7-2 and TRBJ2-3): GAGVSQSPSNKVTEKGKDVELRCDPISGHTALYWYRQSLGQGLEFLIYFQGNSAPDKSGLPSDRFSAERTGGSVSTLTIQRTQQEDSAVYLCASSLERGAVGQYFGPGTRLTVL.

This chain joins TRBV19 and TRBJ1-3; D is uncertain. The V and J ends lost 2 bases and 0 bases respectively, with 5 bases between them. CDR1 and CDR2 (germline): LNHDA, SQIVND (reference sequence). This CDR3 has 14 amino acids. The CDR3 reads CASSIQDSGNTIYF. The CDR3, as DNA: TGTGCCAGTAGTATACAGGACTCTGGAAACACCATATATTTT.

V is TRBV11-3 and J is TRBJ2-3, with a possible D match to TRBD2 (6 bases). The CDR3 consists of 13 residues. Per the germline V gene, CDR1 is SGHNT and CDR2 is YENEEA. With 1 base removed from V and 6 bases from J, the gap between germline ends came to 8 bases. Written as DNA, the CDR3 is TGTGCCAGCAGCTTAGGTCGGGGGGATACGCAGTATTTT. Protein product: CASSLGRGDTQYF. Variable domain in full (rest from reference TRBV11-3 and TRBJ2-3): EAGVVQSPRYKIIEKKQPVAFWCNPISGHNTLYWYLQNLGQGPELLIRYENEEAVDDSQLPKDRFSAERLKGVDSTLKIQPAELGDSAVYLCASSLGRGDTQYFGPGTRLTVL.

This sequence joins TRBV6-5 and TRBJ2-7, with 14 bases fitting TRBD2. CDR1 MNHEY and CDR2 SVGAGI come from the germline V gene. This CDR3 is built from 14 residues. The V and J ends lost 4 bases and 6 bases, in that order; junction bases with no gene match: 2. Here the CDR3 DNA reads TGTGCCAGCAGTTCCGGGACTAGCGGGAGCGAGCAGTACTTC. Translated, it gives CASSSGTSGSEQYF.

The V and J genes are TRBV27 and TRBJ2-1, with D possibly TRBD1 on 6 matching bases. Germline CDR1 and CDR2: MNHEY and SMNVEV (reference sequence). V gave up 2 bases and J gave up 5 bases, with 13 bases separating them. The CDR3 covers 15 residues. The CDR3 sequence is CASSLTEGVNNEQFF. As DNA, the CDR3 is TGTGCCAGCAGTTTAACCGAGGGGGTGAACAATGAGCAGTTCTTC.

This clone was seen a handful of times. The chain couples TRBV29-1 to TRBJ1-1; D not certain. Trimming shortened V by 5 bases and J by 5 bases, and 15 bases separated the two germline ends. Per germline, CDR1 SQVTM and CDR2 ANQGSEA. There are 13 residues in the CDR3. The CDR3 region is CSVSSGRLTEAFF. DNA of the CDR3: TGCAGCGTTTCCTCCGGCAGGCTTACTGAAGCTTTCTTT.

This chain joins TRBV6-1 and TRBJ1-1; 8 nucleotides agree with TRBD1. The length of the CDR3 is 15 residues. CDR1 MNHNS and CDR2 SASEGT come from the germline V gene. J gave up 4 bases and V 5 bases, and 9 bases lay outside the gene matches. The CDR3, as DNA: TGTGCCAGCAGTCCTCAAACAGGGGGTTTCACTGAAGCTTTCTTT. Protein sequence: CASSPQTGGFTEAFF.

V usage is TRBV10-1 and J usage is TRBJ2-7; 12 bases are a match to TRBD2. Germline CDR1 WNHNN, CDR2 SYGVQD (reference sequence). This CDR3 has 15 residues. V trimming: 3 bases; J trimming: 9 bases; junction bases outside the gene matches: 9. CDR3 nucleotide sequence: TGCGCCAGCAGTGAAGGGACTAGCGGGCAATCGTTGCAGTACTTC. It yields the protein CASSEGTSGQSLQYF.

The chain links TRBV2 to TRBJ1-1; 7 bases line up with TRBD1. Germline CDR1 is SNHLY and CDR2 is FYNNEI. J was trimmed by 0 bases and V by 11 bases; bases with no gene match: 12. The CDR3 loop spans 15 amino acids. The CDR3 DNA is TGTGCCCCTCTGGACCGGGACAGAATGAACACTGAAGCTTTCTTT. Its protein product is CAPLDRDRMNTEAFF.

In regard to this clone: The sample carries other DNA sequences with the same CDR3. The CDR3 here is CATSRVSQETQYF. The CDR3 nucleotides are TGTGCCACCAGCAGAGTGAGTCAAGAGACCCAGTACTTC. The chain recombines TRBV15 with TRBJ2-5; D is unclear. Germline V gene sequence: CDR1 LNHNV, CDR2 YYDKDF (reference sequence). This CDR3 comprises 13 residues. Trimming stripped 1 base from V and 2 bases from J, with 5 bases between.

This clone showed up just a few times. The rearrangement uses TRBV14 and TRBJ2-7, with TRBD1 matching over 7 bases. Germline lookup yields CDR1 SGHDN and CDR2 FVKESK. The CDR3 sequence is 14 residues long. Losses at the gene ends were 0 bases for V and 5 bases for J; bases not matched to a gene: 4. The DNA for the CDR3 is TGTGCCAGCAGCCAAGAATTAGGGGGCAACGAGCAGTACTTC. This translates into CASSQELGGNEQYF.

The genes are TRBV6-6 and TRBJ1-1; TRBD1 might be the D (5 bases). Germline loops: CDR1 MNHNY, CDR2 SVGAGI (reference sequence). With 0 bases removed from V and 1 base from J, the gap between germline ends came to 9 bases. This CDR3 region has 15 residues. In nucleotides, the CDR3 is TGTGCCAGCAGTTACTCATTTGACAGGAACACTGAAGCTTTCTTT. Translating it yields CASSYSFDRNTEAFF.

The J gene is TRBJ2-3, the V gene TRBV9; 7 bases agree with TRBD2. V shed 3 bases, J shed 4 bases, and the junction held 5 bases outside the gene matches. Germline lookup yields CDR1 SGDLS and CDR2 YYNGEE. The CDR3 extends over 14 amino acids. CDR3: CASSAAGDADTQYF. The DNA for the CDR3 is TGTGCCAGCAGCGCCGCGGGAGACGCAGATACGCAGTATTTT.

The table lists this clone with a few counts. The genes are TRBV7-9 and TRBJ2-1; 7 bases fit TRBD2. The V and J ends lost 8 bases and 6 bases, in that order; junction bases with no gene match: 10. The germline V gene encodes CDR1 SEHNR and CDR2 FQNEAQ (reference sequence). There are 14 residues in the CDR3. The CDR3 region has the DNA TGTGCCAGCGGTACTAGCGAGCTACGCAATGAGCAGTTCTTC. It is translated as CASGTSELRNEQFF.

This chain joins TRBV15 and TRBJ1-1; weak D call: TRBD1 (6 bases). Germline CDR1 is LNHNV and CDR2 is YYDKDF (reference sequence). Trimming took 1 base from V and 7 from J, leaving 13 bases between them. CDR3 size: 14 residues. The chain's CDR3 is CATSRVQGWSEAFF. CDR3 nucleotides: TGTGCCACCAGCAGAGTCCAGGGGTGGAGTGAAGCTTTCTTT.

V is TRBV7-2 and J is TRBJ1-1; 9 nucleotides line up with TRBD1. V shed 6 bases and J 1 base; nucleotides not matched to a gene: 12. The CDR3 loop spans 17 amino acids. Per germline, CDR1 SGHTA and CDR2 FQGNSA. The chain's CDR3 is CASSFTGGRRGNTEAFF. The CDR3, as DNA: TGTGCCAGCAGTTTCACAGGGGGCCGAAGGGGGAACACTGAAGCTTTCTTT.

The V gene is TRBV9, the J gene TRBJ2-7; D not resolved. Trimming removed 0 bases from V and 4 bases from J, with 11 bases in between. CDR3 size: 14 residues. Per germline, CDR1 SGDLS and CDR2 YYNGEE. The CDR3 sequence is CASSVAVGSYEQYF. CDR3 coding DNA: TGTGCCAGCAGCGTAGCGGTGGGCTCGTACGAGCAGTACTTC.

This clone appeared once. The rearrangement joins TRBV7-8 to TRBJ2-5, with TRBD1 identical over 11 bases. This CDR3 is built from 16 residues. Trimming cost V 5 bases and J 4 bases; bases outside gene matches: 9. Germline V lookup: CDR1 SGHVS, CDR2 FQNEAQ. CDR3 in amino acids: CASSERPGTGGETQYF. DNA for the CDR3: TGTGCCAGCAGCGAACGCCCCGGGACAGGGGGAGAGACCCAGTACTTC. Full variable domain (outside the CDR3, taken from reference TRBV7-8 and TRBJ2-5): GAGVSQSPRYKVAKRGQDVALRCDPISGHVSLFWYQQALGQGPEFLTYFQNEAQLDKSGLPSDRFFAERPEGSVSTLKIQRTQQEDSAVYLCASSERPGTGGETQYFGPGTRLLVL.

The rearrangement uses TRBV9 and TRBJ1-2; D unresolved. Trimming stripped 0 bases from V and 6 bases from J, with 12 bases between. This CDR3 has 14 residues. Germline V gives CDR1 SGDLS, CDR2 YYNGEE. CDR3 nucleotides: TGTGCCAGCAGCGTAGACGGGAGGGCGGATGGCTACACCTTC. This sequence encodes CASSVDGRADGYTF.

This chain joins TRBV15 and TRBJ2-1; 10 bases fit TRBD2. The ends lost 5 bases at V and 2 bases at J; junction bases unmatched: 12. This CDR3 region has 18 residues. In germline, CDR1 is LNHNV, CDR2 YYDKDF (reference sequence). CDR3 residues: CATSDGTSARLTYNEQFF. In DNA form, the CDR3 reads TGTGCCACCAGCGACGGGACTAGCGCCCGACTTACCTACAATGAGCAGTTCTTC.

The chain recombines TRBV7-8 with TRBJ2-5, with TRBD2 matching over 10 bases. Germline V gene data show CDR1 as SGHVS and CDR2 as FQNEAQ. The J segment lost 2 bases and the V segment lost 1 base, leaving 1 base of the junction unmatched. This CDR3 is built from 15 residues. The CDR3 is CASSLVLAGQETQYF. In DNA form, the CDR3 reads TGTGCCAGCAGCTTAGTACTAGCGGGACAAGAGACCCAGTACTTC.

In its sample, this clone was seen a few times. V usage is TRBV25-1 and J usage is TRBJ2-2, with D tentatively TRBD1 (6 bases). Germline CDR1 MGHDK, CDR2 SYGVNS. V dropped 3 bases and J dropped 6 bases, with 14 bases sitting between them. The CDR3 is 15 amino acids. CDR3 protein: CASSDSDRFPGELFF. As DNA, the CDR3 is TGTGCCAGCAGTGATTCTGACAGGTTCCCCGGGGAGCTGTTTTTT. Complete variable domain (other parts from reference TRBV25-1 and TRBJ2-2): EADIYQTPRYLVIGTGKKITLECSQTMGHDKMYWYQQDPGMELHLIHYSYGVNSTEKGDLSSESTVSRIRTEHFPLTLESARPSHTSQYLCASSDSDRFPGELFFGEGSRLTVL.

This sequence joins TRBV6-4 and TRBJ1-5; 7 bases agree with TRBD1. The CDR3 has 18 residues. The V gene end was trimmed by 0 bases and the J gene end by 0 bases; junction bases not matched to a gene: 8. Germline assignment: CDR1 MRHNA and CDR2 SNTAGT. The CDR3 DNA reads TGTGCCAGCAGTGACTCGGGGCAGGGGGGCTTTAGCAATCAGCCCCAGCATTTT. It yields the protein CASSDSGQGGFSNQPQHF.

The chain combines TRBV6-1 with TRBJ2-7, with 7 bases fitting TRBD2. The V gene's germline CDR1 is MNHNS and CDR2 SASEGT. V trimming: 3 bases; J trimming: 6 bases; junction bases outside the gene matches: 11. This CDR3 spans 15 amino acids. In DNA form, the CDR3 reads TGTGCCAGCAGTGACGGGAGGCGGGCCTTCGGCGAGCAGTACTTC. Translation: CASSDGRRAFGEQYF.